These 17 T cell receptor beta chains originate from one sample sequenced in a study of T cell repertoires in cytomegalovirus infection. No antigens are known for them. TCRdb processed the reads anew with MiXCR; each CDR3 protein has one entry. Here the sample spans roughly 80,000 distinct CDR3 sequences, more than 20% being singletons. Sequencing used CD8+ T cells from cultured PBMCs, obtained from culture after CMV antigen stimulation. Every receptor here comes from a human donor in good health (CMV status not recorded). Some clones in this sample may be carry-over from other donors' samples.

CDR3 sequence (DNA): TGCGCCAGCAGCCAAGATTTTCCGGGACAGGGGAATGAGCAGTTCTTC. This encodes CASSQDFPGQGNEQFF. The rearrangement links TRBV4-3 to TRBJ2-1; 10 bases match TRBD1. V lost 0 bases, J lost 7 bases, and 6 bases stayed unmatched. Germline values: CDR1 LGHNA, CDR2 YSLEER. The length of the CDR3 is 16 residues.

This clonotype was seen many times. The chain joins TRBV28 to TRBJ2-5; possibly TRBD1 for D (6 bases). CDR1 and CDR2 (germline): MDHEN, SYDVKM. The CDR3 totals 14 residues. Trimming cost V 1 base and J 5 bases, with 11 bases left between them. CDR3 nucleotide sequence: TGTGCCAGCAGTTTATTTGGGGGCAGGGAGACCCAGTACTTC. Translating gives CASSLFGGRETQYF.

There are a few counts of this clonotype. V is TRBV6-2 or TRBV6-3 and J is TRBJ2-7, with TRBD1 matching over 7 bases. With V trimmed by 5 bases and J by 2 bases, 9 bases remained unmatched. The length of the CDR3 is 15 residues. Germline V gene sequence: CDR1 MNHEY, CDR2 SVGEGT. CDR3 in amino acids: CASSRDSANTYEQYF. For the CDR3, the DNA is TGTGCCAGCAGTCGGGACAGCGCGAACACCTACGAGCAGTACTTC.

This clonotype appeared many times. The chain carries TRBV7-2 and TRBJ1-2; tentative D call: TRBD1 (5 bases). V lost 1 base and J 5 bases, leaving 11 bases between the germline ends. There are 14 residues in the CDR3. The germline gives CDR1 SGHTA, CDR2 FQGNSA. CDR3 residues: CASSLDRGSYGYTF. Here the CDR3 DNA reads TGTGCCAGCAGCTTAGATCGGGGGTCGTATGGCTACACCTTC.

This clonotype was observed at least ten times. The rearrangement uses TRBV7-8 and TRBJ2-1; TRBD2 aligns across 10 bases. The CDR3 has 15 residues. With 4 bases clipped from V and 3 bases from J, the junction kept 3 bases outside the gene matches. Germline-derived CDR1 and CDR2 are SGHVS and FQNEAQ. The CDR3 DNA sequence: TGTGCCAGCAGCTCAATAGCGGGAGGCTACAATGAGCAGTTCTTC. It translates to CASSSIAGGYNEQFF.

This clonotype was seen a few times. The chain recombines TRBV7-9 with TRBJ1-6; D ambiguous. Per the germline V gene, CDR1 is SEHNR and CDR2 is FQNEAQ (reference sequence). Trimming left V 4 bases short and J 5 bases short, with 9 bases between. This CDR3 has 14 amino acids. The DNA for the CDR3 is TGTGCCAGCAGCTCCTGGACGGATAATTCACCCCTCCACTTT. This codes for CASSSWTDNSPLHF.

This clonotype appeared a few times. The V and J genes are TRBV3-1 and TRBJ2-1; D uncertain. The CDR3 consists of 17 residues. From germline, CDR1 is LGHDT and CDR2 YNNKEL (reference sequence). V was clipped by 1 base and J by 0 bases, with 13 bases between them. The CDR3 DNA reads as TGTGCCAGCAGCCAAGTTTGGGTCAGAAGCTCCTACAATGAGCAGTTCTTC. Its translation is CASSQVWVRSSYNEQFF.

The V call is TRBV27, the J call TRBJ1-6; TRBD1 is a possible D gene (6 bases). V lost 2 bases to trimming and J lost 0 bases, with 11 bases between them. The CDR3 is made up of 17 amino acids. CDR1 is MNHEY, CDR2 SMNVEV, per germline (reference sequence). The CDR3 sequence: CASSLRGAGSYNSPLHF. The CDR3 DNA is TGTGCCAGCAGTTTAAGGGGGGCCGGCTCCTATAATTCACCCCTCCACTTT.

The chain employs TRBV23-1 and TRBJ2-7; a possible D gene is TRBD2 (6 bases). TRBV23-1 is annotated as an ORF whose role is uncertain. The CDR3 length is 20 residues. Trimming pared 3 bases from V and 7 bases from J, leaving 34 bases between. The CDR3 reads CASSQSLPQGLSTYCWEQYF. In nucleotides, the CDR3 is TGCGCCAGCAGTCAGTCCCTCCCTCAGGGACTCTCTACTTACTGTTGGGAGCAGTACTTC.

The CDR3 sequence is CASSDQDEQFF. CDR3 DNA sequence: TGTGCCAGCAGTGACCAGGATGAGCAGTTCTTC. The chain combines TRBV2 with TRBJ2-1, with unresolved D. The CDR3 covers 11 residues. The germline CDR1 and CDR2 sequences are SNHLY and FYNNEI. Trimming removed 3 bases at V and 8 bases at J, with 5 bases between.

This clonotype appeared a few times. The chain employs TRBV28 and TRBJ1-5; D is unresolved. Trimming stripped 5 bases from V and 1 base from J, with 9 bases between. The germline V gene encodes CDR1 MDHEN and CDR2 SYDVKM. The CDR3 consists of 14 residues. As DNA, the CDR3 is TGTGCCAGCAGTACGGGGATCAGCAATCAGCCCCAGCATTTT. It encodes CASSTGISNQPQHF.

The gene calls are TRBV20-1 and TRBJ2-2; TRBD1 matches at 10 bases. The junction had 4 bases not matched to a gene; V was cut back by 5 bases and J by 4 bases. The germline CDR1 and CDR2 sequences are DFQATT and SNEGSKA (reference sequence). The CDR3 is 14 amino acids. The CDR3 reads CSAYRDRGTGELFF. The DNA of the CDR3 is TGCAGTGCTTACCGGGACAGGGGCACCGGGGAGCTGTTTTTT.

Comments on this clonotype: A clone one base away is much larger, so this may be a read error. Lacking the conserved final phenylalanine or tryptophan, this CDR3 likely reflects a read error. V usage is TRBV7-2 and J usage is TRBJ2-7; 8 nucleotides match TRBD2. V lost 5 bases, J lost 6 bases, and 3 bases stayed unmatched. This CDR3 spans 12 amino acids. Per the germline V gene, CDR1 is SGHTA and CDR2 is FQGNSA. CDR3 sequence (DNA): TGTGCCAGCAGCCCGGGGGGGAGCGAGCAGTACATC. It is translated as CASSPGGSEQYI.

This clonotype has just one count. The chain couples TRBV7-6 to TRBJ2-1; perhaps TRBD2 as D (6 bases). The CDR3 is made up of 17 amino acids. CDR1 and CDR2 from the germline V gene are SGHVS and FNYEAQ. V was pared by 0 bases and J by 6 bases, with 18 bases between. The CDR3 loop reads CASSLASPPGLGNEQFF. DNA for the CDR3: TGTGCCAGCAGCTTAGCATCCCCCCCGGGACTGGGCAATGAGCAGTTCTTC.

This clonotype has more than one count but fewer than ten. The V and J genes are TRBV5-6 and TRBJ1-3; TRBD1 might be the D (6 bases). Germline V CDR1 and CDR2: SGHDT, YYEEEE. The CDR3 totals 15 residues. V was cut by 7 bases and J by 0 bases, with 14 bases left in between. The CDR3 region is CASYIEGGSGNTIYF. The CDR3 nucleotides read TGTGCCAGCTACATCGAGGGGGGCTCTGGAAACACCATATATTTT.

This clonotype was detected many times. The chain combines TRBV7-9 with TRBJ2-4; no definite D call. The CDR3 has 14 amino acids. Germline loops: CDR1 SEHNR, CDR2 FQNEAQ (reference sequence). Trimming removed 2 bases at V and 4 bases at J, with 9 bases between. The CDR3 sequence: CASSLRDEKNIQYF. For the CDR3, the DNA is TGTGCCAGCAGCTTAAGAGACGAAAAAAACATTCAGTACTTC.

The chain is built from TRBV5-1 and TRBJ2-7; D is unclear. The CDR3 contains 14 residues. Trimming removed 7 bases at V and 5 bases at J, with 19 bases between. Germline CDR1 is SGHRS and CDR2 is YFSETQ. The CDR3 bases are TGCGCCAGCCAAGACCCGGGTGGCATGGACGAGCAGTACTTC. Amino acid sequence: CASQDPGGMDEQYF.